Listed below are T cell receptor beta chains from one sample, sequenced in a study of radiation and T cells in renal cell carcinoma. Method: immunoSEQ multiplex PCR; TCRdb's copy keeps in-frame clones and lacks some. The sample records some 10,000 clones, about two thirds being singletons. The sequenced sample was tumor tissue, obtained from a patient whose treatment was nephrectomy without radiotherapy. The receptors here all came from a man between 60 and 70 years old with renal cell carcinoma. The CDR3 runs from the conserved cysteine through the conserved F or W. D genes are given only for firm matches. The listing skips clone size in some rows; elsewhere it reads once, few, many or a size class.

j_call	d_call	clone_size	v_call	cdr3_nt	cdr3_aa
TRBJ1-3	-	-	TRBV28	TGTGCCAGCAGTTTTTCGATAGGCGGAGACTCTGGAAACACCATATATTTT	CASSFSIGGDSGNTIYF
TRBJ2-7	TRBD1	-	TRBV11-2	TGTGCCAGCAGCATGGAAAGGGGGCCTTACGAGCAGTACTTC	CASSMERGPYEQYF
TRBJ2-1	-	-	TRBV11-2	TGTGCCAGCAGCTTAAACCGAGCGGGCCGGGGGTACAATGAGCAGTTCTTC	CASSLNRAGRGYNEQFF
TRBJ2-4	-	few	TRBV7-9	TGTGCCAGCAGCTTACCAGGGGATAGAAACATTCAGTACTTC	CASSLPGDRNIQYF
TRBJ2-7	-	-	TRBV28	TGTGCCAGCATCCTGGGGAGGGGGGGCGAGCAGTACTTC	CASILGRGGEQYF
TRBJ2-2	-	few	TRBV5-4	TGTGCCAGCAGCCTCGGGGGCACCGGGGAGCTGTTTTTT	CASSLGGTGELFF
TRBJ1-1	-	-	TRBV7-2	TGTGCCAGCAGCGGCCAAGACAGATACACTGAAGCTTTCTTT	CASSGQDRYTEAFF
TRBJ1-1	TRBD1	few	TRBV9	TGTGCCAGCAGCGTCGGGGGACAGACCGCTGCTTTCTTT	CASSVGGQTAAFF
TRBJ2-7	-	-	TRBV28	TGTGCCAGCCGGGGGGCCCGATACGAGCAGTACTTC	CASRGARYEQYF
TRBJ1-1	-	-	TRBV11-2	TGTGCCAGCAGCGCTTCAGGGGATGGCACTGAAGCTTTCTTT	CASSASGDGTEAFF
TRBJ1-1	-	-	TRBV2	TGTGCCAGCAGTGAATGGGTGGGAGCTTTCTTT	CASSEWVGAFF
TRBJ1-3	-	-	TRBV25-1	TGTGCCAGCGCTACGTATGGAAACACCATATATTTT	CASATYGNTIYF
TRBJ2-7	TRBD2	few	TRBV5-1	TGCGCCAGCAGCCTCGCGGGGGGTTTGAAAAGGGACGAGCAGTACTTC	CASSLAGGLKRDEQYF
TRBJ2-7	-	-	TRBV29-1	TGCAGCGTTGAAGATGGCCCAGTCTACGAGCAGTACTTC	CSVEDGPVYEQYF
TRBJ1-2	-	-	TRBV7-2	TGTGCCAGCACCTACAGCTATGGCTACACCTTC	CASTYSYGYTF
TRBJ2-2	-	few	TRBV10-2	TGCGCCAGCAGTGGGACAGACACCGGGGAGCTGTTTTTT	CASSGTDTGELFF
TRBJ2-2	-	-	TRBV7-9	TGTGCCAGCAGCTCCCCCGGGGGGCAAACCGGGGAGCTGTTTTTT	CASSSPGGQTGELFF
TRBJ1-1	-	-	TRBV7-2	TGTGCCAGCAGCACAATAGAGCAGATCGAGAAAGCTTTCTTT	CASSTIEQIEKAFF
TRBJ2-3	-	-	TRBV7-2	TGTGCCAGCAGCAAGGGGTGGACAGATACGCAGTATTTT	CASSKGWTDTQYF
TRBJ2-3	-	once	TRBV10-3	TGTGCCATCATAGCAGACAACACAGATACGCAGTATTTT	CAIIADNTDTQYF
TRBJ2-7	TRBD1	medium-sized	TRBV9	TGTGCCAGCAGCGTAGGGATGGGACAGTCCTACGAGCAGTACTTC	CASSVGMGQSYEQYF
TRBJ2-7	-	few	TRBV11-2	TGTGCCAGCAGCCCCGAAGGCCGGGGGTCCTACGAGCAGTACTTC	CASSPEGRGSYEQYF
TRBJ2-3	TRBD2	-	TRBV5-4	TGTGCCAGCAGCCCCCCTGCTAGCGGGAGCTATACGCAGTATTTT	CASSPPASGSYTQYF
TRBJ2-7	-	-	TRBV7-9	TGTGCCAGCAGCTTAGATATCTCCTACGAGCAGTACTTC	CASSLDISYEQYF
TRBJ2-7	-	-	TRBV11-2	TGTGCCAGCAGCTTCGGGGGCTCCTACGAGCAGTACTTC	CASSFGGSYEQYF
TRBJ1-1	-	-	TRBV28	TGTGCCAGCAGTTTATTAACGGGACCCCCGGGGACTGAAGCTTTCTTT	CASSLLTGPPGTEAFF
TRBJ2-5	-	-	TRBV11-2	TGTGCCAGCAGCTTAGAGCCCCTGAAGGCCCAGTACTTC	CASSLEPLKAQYF
TRBJ1-5	-	few	TRBV30	TGTGCCTGGAGTATGGGTTACAATCAGCCCCAGCATTTT	CAWSMGYNQPQHF
TRBJ2-3	TRBD2	-	TRBV18	TGTGCCAGCTCCCCTAGCGGGGGAGATACGCAGTATTTT	CASSPSGGDTQYF